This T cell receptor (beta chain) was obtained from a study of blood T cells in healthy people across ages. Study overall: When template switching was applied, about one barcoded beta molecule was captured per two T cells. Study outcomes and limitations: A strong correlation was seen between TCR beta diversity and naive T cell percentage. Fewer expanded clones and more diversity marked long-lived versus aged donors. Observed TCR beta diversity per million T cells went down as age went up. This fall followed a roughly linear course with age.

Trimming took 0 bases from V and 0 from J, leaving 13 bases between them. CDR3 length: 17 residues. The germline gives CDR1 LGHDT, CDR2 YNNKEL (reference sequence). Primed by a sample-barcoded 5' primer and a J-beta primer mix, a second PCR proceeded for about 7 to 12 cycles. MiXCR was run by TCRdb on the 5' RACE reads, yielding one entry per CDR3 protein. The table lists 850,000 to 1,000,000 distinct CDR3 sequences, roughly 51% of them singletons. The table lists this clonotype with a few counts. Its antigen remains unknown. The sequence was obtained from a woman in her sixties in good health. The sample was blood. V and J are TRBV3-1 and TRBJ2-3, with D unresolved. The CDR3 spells CASSQDRSGFSTDTQYF. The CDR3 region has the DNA TGTGCCAGCAGCCAAGATCGTTCCGGTTTTAGCACAGATACGCAGTATTTT.